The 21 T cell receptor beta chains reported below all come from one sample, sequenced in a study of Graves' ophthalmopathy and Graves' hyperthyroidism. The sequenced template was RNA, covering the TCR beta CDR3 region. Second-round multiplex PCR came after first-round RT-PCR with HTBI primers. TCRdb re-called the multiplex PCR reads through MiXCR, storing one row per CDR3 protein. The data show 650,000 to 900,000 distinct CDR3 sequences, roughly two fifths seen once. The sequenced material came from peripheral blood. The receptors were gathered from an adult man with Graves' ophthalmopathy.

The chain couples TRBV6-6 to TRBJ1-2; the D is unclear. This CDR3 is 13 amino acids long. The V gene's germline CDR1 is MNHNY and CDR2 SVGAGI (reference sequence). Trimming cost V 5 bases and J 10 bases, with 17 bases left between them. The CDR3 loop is CASSSRDLGVYTF. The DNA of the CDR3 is TGTGCCAGCAGTAGCCGGGATTTAGGAGTCTACACCTTC.

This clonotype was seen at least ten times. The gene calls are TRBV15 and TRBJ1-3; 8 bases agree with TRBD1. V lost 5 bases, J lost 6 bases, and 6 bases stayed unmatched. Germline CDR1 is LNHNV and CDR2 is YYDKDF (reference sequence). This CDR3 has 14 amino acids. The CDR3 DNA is TGTGCCACCAGCTATGGACAGGGCGAAAACACCATATATTTT. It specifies CATSYGQGENTIYF.

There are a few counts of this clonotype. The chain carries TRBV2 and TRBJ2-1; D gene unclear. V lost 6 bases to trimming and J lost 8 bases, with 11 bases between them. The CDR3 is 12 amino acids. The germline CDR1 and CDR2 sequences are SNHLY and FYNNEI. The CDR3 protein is CASSEQGDEQFF. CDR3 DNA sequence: TGTGCCAGCAGCGAGCAAGGCGATGAGCAGTTCTTC.

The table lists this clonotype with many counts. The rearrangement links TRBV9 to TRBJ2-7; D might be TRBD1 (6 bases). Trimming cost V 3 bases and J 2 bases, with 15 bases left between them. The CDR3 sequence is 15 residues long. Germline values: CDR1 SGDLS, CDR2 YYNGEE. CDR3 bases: TGTGCCAGCAGCGCGTCCCCGGGACAAGCCTACGAGCAGTACTTC. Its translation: CASSASPGQAYEQYF.

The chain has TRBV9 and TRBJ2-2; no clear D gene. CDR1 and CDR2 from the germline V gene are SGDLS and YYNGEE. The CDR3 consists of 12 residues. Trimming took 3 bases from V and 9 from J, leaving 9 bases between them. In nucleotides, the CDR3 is TGTGCCAGCAGCGGGAAAGGGAGGGAGCTGTTTTTT. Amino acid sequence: CASSGKGRELFF.

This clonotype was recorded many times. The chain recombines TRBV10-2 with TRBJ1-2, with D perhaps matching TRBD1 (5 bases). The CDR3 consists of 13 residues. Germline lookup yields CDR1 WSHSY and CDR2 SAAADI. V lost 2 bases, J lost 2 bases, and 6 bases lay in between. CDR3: CASSEEGNYGYTF. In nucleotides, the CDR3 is TGCGCCAGCAGTGAGGAGGGGAACTATGGCTACACCTTC.

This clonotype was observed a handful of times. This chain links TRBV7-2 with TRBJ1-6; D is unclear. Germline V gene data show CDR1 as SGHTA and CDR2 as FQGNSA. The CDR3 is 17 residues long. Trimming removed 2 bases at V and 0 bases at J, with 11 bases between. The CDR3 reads CASSLNLGSSYNSPLHF. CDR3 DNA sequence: TGTGCCAGCAGCTTAAATCTAGGAAGCTCCTATAATTCACCCCTCCACTTT.

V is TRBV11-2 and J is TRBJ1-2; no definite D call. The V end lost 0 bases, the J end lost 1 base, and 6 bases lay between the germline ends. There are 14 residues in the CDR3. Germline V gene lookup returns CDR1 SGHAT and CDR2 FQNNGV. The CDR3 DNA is TGTGCCAGCAGCTTAGACGACGGTAACTATGGCTACACCTTC. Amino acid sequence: CASSLDDGNYGYTF.

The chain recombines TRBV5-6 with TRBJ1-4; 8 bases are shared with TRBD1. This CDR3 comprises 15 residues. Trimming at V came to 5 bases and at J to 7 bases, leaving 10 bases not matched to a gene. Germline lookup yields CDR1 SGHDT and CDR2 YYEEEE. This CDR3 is CASSSKRTGFEKLFF. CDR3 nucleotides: TGTGCCAGCAGTTCCAAAAGGACAGGGTTTGAAAAACTGTTTTTT.

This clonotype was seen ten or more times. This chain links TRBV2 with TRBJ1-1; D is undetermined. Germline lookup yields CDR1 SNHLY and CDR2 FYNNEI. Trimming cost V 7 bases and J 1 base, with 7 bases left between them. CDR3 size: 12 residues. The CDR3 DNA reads TGTGCCAGCATACAGACGAACACTGAAGCTTTCTTT. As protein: CASIQTNTEAFF. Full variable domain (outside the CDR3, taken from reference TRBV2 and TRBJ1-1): EPEVTQTPSHQVTQMGQEVILRCVPISNHLYFYWYRQILGQKVEFLVSFYNNEISEKSEIFDDQFSVERPDGSNFTLKIRSTKLEDSAMYFCASIQTNTEAFFGQGTRLTVV.

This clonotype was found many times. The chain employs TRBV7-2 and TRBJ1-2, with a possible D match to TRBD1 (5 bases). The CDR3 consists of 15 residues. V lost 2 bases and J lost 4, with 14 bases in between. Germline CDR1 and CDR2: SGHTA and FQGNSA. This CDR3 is CASSLPGRYGYGYTF. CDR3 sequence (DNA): TGTGCCAGCAGCTTACCGGGACGATACGGCTATGGCTACACCTTC.

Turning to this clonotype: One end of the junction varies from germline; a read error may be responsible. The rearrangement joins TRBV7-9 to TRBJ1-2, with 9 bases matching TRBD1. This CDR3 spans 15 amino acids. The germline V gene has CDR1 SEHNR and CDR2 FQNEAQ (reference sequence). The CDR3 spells CASSPLGGQGYGYTF. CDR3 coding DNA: TGCGCCAGCAGCCCCCTGGGGGGACAGGGATATGGCTACACCTTC.

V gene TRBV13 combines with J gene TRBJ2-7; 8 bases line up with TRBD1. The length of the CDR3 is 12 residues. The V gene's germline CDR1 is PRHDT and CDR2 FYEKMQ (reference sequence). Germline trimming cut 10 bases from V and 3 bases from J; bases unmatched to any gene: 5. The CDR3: CATTDRDYEQYF. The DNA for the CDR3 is TGTGCCACTACGGACAGGGACTACGAGCAGTACTTC.

In DNA, the CDR3 is TGTGCGGCCACCCGGGGGGGGCCTTGGGAGACCCAGTACTTC. It yields the protein CAATRGGPWETQYF. V gene TRBV7-2 combines with J gene TRBJ2-5; 8 bases map to TRBD2. Germline CDR1 and CDR2: SGHTA and FQGNSA. This CDR3 has 14 amino acids. The variable domain in full, completed from reference TRBV7-2 and TRBJ2-5, reads GAGVSQSPSNKVTEKGKDVELRCDPISGHTALYWYRQSLGQGLEFLIYFQGNSAPDKSGLPSDRFSAERTGGSVSTLTIQRTQQEDSAVYLCAATRGGPWETQYFGPGTRLLVL.

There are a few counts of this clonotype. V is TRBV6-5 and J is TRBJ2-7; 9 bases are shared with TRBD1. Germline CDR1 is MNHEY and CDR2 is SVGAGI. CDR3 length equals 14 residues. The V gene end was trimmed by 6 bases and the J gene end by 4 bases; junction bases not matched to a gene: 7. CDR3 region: CASSMGQGGYEQYF. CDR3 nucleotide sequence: TGTGCCAGCAGCATGGGACAGGGCGGGTACGAGCAGTACTTC.

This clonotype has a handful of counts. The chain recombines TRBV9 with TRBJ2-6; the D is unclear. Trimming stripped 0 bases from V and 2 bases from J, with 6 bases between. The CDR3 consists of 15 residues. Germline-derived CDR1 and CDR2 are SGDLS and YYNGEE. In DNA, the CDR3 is TGTGCCAGCAGCGTAGGTCTTACTGGGGCCAACGTCCTGACTTTC. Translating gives CASSVGLTGANVLTF.

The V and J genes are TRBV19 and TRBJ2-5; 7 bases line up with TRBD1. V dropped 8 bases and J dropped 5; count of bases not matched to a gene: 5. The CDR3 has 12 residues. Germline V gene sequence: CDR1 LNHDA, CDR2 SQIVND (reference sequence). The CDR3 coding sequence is TGTGCCAGTGGGGGACAGTTTGAGACCCAGTACTTC. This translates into CASGGQFETQYF.

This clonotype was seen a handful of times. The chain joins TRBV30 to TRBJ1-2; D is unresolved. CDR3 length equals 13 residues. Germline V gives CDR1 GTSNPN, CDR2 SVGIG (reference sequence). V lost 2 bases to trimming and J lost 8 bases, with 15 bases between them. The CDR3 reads CAWSLTNLDGYTF. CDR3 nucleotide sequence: TGTGCCTGGAGTCTAACAAACCTCGACGGCTACACCTTC.

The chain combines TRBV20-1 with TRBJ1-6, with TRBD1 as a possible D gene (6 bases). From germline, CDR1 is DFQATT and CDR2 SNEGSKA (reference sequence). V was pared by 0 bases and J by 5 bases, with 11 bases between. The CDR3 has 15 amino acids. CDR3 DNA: TGCAGTGCTAGAGACCTCGGACAGAATAATTCACCCCTCCACTTT. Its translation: CSARDLGQNNSPLHF.

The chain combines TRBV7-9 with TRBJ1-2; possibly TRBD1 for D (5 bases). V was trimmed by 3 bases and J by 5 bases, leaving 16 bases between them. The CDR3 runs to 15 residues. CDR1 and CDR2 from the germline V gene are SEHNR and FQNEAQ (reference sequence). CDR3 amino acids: CASSLDGAAFYGYTF. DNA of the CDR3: TGTGCCAGCAGCTTGGACGGGGCCGCCTTTTATGGCTACACCTTC.

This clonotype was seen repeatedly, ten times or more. This CDR3 reads CSVVLRQGGNTGELFF. The CDR3 DNA is TGCAGCGTTGTGCTTCGACAGGGGGGTAACACCGGGGAGCTGTTTTTT. The chain combines TRBV29-1 with TRBJ2-2; 9 bases map to TRBD1. Germline values: CDR1 SQVTM, CDR2 ANQGSEA. With V trimmed by 4 bases and J by 2 bases, 8 bases remained unmatched. The CDR3 runs to 16 residues.